These 8 T cell receptor beta chains were sequenced from one sample in a study of OX40 agonist ivuxolimab in advanced cancers. Clones were sequenced by immunoSEQ multiplex PCR, and TCRdb holds only the in-frame ones, with some missing. The sample has tens of thousands of clones; more than 90% are singletons. Material: CD4+ or CD8+ T cells sorted from blood, obtained in a trial of the OX40 agonist ivuxolimab. The origin of the receptors is an adult with an advanced solid tumor such as melanoma, head and neck, liver or kidney cancer.

The rearrangement links TRBV28 to TRBJ1-5; TRBD1 matches at 7 bases. Germline lookup yields CDR1 MDHEN and CDR2 SYDVKM. The CDR3 consists of 16 residues. V shed 5 bases and J 2 bases; nucleotides not matched to a gene: 9. Written as DNA, the CDR3 is TGTGCCAGCAGTCCCTCCCTGGGACAGCGCAATCAGCCCCAGCATTTT. Amino acids: CASSPSLGQRNQPQHF.

The chain combines TRBV21-1 with TRBJ2-7; TRBD1 is the table's D call, not checked against the DNA. TRBV21-1 is termed a pseudogene. The CDR3 runs to 15 residues. The CDR3 DNA reads TGTGCCAGCAGCCAACCGGGACAGGGGTTTGTAGAGCAGTACTTC. Amino acid sequence: CASSQPGQGFVEQYF.

This clone was seen just once. The chain employs TRBV9 and TRBJ2-3; the match to TRBD2 covers 10 bases. With 1 base clipped from V and 5 bases from J, the junction kept 10 bases outside the gene matches. This CDR3 has 17 amino acids. Per the germline V gene, CDR1 is SGDLS and CDR2 is YYNGEE. In DNA, the CDR3 is TGTGCCAGCAGCGTAACGGCTAGCGGGAGCTATGGAGATACGCAGTATTTT. It translates to CASSVTASGSYGDTQYF.

The genes are TRBV27 and TRBJ2-7; D is unresolved. The germline CDR1 and CDR2 sequences are MNHEY and SMNVEV (reference sequence). Trimming left V 6 bases short and J 0 bases short, with 12 bases between. The CDR3 has 14 amino acids. The chain's CDR3 is CASSRSRSSYEQYF. In DNA form, the CDR3 reads TGTGCCAGCAGCCGAAGCAGGAGCTCCTACGAGCAGTACTTC.

The rearrangement joins TRBV9 to TRBJ2-7; possibly TRBD1 for D (6 bases). Trimming shortened V by 5 bases and J by 0 bases, and 15 bases separated the two germline ends. The CDR3 loop spans 15 amino acids. Germline assignment: CDR1 SGDLS and CDR2 YYNGEE. The CDR3 reads CASSKGGLSSYEQYF. The CDR3 DNA follows: TGTGCCAGCAGTAAAGGGGGATTGAGCTCCTACGAGCAGTACTTC. The complete variable domain, with remaining parts taken from reference TRBV9 and TRBJ2-7, reads DSGVTQTPKHLITATGQRVTLRCSPRSGDLSVYWYQQSLDQGLQFLIQYYNGEERAKGNILERFSAQQFPDLHSELNLSSLELGDSALYFCASSKGGLSSYEQYFGPGTRLTVT.

The chain uses TRBV18 and TRBJ2-7; a possible D gene is TRBD2 (6 bases). The V end lost 4 bases, the J end lost 7 bases, and 11 bases lay between the germline ends. The germline V gene has CDR1 KGHSH and CDR2 LQKENI. The CDR3 is 12 residues long. The CDR3 nucleotides are TGTGCCAGCTCACTCGAGACTAGTGAGCAGTACTTC. It translates to CASSLETSEQYF. Variable domain in full (rest from reference TRBV18 and TRBJ2-7): NAGVMQNPRHLVRRRGQEARLRCSPMKGHSHVYWYRQLPEEGLKFMVYLQKENIIDESGMPKERFSAEFPKEGPSILRIQQVVRGDSAAYFCASSLETSEQYFGPGTRLTVT.

The chain joins TRBV6-5 to TRBJ1-5, with no clear D. This CDR3 has 14 amino acids. Trimming stripped 6 bases from V and 0 bases from J, with 9 bases between. Germline assignment: CDR1 MNHEY and CDR2 SVGAGI. The CDR3 sequence: CASSATDSNQPQHF. CDR3 nucleotides: TGTGCCAGCAGCGCGACCGATAGCAATCAGCCCCAGCATTTT.

The chain links TRBV28 to TRBJ2-1; D perhaps matches TRBD2 (6 bases). CDR1 MDHEN and CDR2 SYDVKM come from the germline V gene. The CDR3 is 15 residues long. Trimming took 6 bases from V and 5 from J, leaving 17 bases between them. The CDR3 DNA reads as TGTGCCAGCAGCCGGTTGCAGGGAGGCAACAATGAGCAGTTCTTC. As protein: CASSRLQGGNNEQFF.